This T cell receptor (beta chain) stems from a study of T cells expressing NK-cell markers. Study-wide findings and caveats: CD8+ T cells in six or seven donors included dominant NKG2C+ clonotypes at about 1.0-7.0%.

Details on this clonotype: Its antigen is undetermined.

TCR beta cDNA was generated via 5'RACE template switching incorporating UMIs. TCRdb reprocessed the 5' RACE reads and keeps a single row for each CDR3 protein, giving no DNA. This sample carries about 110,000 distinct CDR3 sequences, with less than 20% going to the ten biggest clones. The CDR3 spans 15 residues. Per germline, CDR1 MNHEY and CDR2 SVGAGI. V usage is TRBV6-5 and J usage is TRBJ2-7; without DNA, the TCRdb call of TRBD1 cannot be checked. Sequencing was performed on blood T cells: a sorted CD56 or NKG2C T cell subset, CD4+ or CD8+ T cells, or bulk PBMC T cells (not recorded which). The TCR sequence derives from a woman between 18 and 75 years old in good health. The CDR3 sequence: CASSFSTGAVYEQYF.